The 8 T cell receptor beta chains below were found in one sample sequenced in a study of T cell clones after liver transplantation. This table comes from immunoSEQ multiplex PCR, and its TCRdb copy is limited to in-frame clones, with some not included. Of 65,000 to 70,000 clones detected, 80% to 95% appear once; the ten largest clones hold 0.8% to 1%. Here the sequenced sample was CD4+ T cells from blood, taken roughly 25 months after liver transplant. Every receptor here comes from a human patient who received a liver transplant. Some T cells may arise from the graft donor.

The CDR3 protein is CASFLTRQGNTEAFF. CDR3 nucleotides: TGTGCCAGCTTTCTAACTCGACAGGGGAACACTGAAGCTTTCTTT. The chain is built from TRBV2 and TRBJ1-1; 7 nucleotides agree with TRBD1. Germline V lookup: CDR1 SNHLY, CDR2 FYNNEI. The J segment lost 1 base and the V segment lost 8 bases, leaving 10 bases of the junction unmatched. The CDR3 is 15 residues long.

The gene calls are TRBV6-1 and TRBJ1-2; D is possibly TRBD1 (5 bases). This CDR3 has 13 residues. Germline CDR1 and CDR2: MNHNS and SASEGT. Trimming took off 7 bases at V and 8 bases at J, with 17 bases between the two ends. CDR3 residues: CASTKTGLEGYTF. The CDR3 bases are TGTGCCAGCACTAAAACAGGTCTGGAGGGCTACACCTTC.

The chain couples TRBV23-1 to TRBJ2-2; TRBD2 matches at 7 bases. TRBV23-1 is labeled an ORF, and its function is uncertain. The CDR3 totals 18 residues. V shed 4 bases and J 0 bases; nucleotides not matched to a gene: 11. CDR3 DNA sequence: TGCGCCAGCAGTCTCGGGAGGCCCCGATCCGCGAACACCGGGGAGCTGTTTTTT. Amino acid sequence: CASSLGRPRSANTGELFF.

The rearrangement uses TRBV4-3 and TRBJ1-1; 8 nucleotides line up with TRBD1. Germline V gene sequence: CDR1 LGHNA, CDR2 YSLEER. The CDR3 contains 14 residues. V shed 5 bases and J 1 base; nucleotides not matched to a gene: 3. The CDR3 nucleotides are TGCGCCAGCAGCGAACAGGGGGGGAACACTGAAGCTTTCTTT. Its protein product is CASSEQGGNTEAFF.

V usage is TRBV5-1 and J usage is TRBJ2-1, with 9 bases that match TRBD2. There are 16 residues in the CDR3. CDR1 SGHRS and CDR2 YFSETQ come from the germline V gene. Trimming at V came to 7 bases and at J to 0 bases, leaving 8 bases not matched to a gene. The CDR3 region is CASQSFSGSSYNEQFF. The CDR3 nucleotides are TGCGCCAGCCAATCTTTTAGCGGGAGCTCCTACAATGAGCAGTTCTTC.

This chain joins TRBV18 and TRBJ2-3; no reliable D call. The CDR3 loop spans 12 amino acids. Trimming stripped 2 bases from V and 4 bases from J, with 4 bases between. CDR1 KGHSH and CDR2 LQKENI come from the germline V gene. The CDR3 sequence: CASSPKSDTQYF. CDR3 DNA: TGTGCCAGCTCACCAAAGTCAGATACGCAGTATTTT.

V and J are TRBV27 and TRBJ2-2, with TRBD2 matching over 10 bases. The germline V gene encodes CDR1 MNHEY and CDR2 SMNVEV (reference sequence). Germline trimming cut 2 bases from V and 7 bases from J; bases unmatched to any gene: 4. This CDR3 has 15 residues. This CDR3 reads CASSLLAGAVGELFF. DNA of the CDR3: TGTGCCAGCAGTTTACTAGCGGGAGCTGTCGGGGAGCTGTTTTTT.

The chain links TRBV19 to TRBJ1-1; TRBD1 is a possible D gene (6 bases). Germline-derived CDR1 and CDR2 are LNHDA and SQIVND (reference sequence). The CDR3 runs to 17 residues. Trimming stripped 3 bases from V and 8 bases from J, with 25 bases between. CDR3 sequence: CASSIPTMAGTRKEAFF. As DNA, the CDR3 is TGTGCCAGTAGTATCCCGACGATGGCCGGGACACGAAAAGAAGCTTTCTTT.